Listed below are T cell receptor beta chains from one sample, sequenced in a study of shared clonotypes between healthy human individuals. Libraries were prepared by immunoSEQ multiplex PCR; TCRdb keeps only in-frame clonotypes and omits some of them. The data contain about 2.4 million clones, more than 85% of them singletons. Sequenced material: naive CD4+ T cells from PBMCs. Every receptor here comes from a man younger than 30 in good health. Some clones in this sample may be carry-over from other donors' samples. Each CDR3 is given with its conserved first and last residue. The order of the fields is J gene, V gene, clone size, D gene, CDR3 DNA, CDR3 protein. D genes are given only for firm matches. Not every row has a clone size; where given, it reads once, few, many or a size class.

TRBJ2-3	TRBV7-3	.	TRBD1	TGTGCCAGCAGCCCACGGGACAGGGGCACAGATACGCAGTATTTT	CASSPRDRGTDTQYF
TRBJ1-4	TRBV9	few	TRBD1	TGTGCCAGCAGCCCCAGGACAGGGGCAAATGAAAAACTGTTTTTT	CASSPRTGANEKLFF
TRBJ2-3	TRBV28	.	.	TGTGCCAGCAGTTTATTCACAGATACGCAGTATTTT	CASSLFTDTQYF
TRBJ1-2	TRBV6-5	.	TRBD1	TGTGCCAGCAGCCGCGACAGGGTTGGTGGCTACACCTTC	CASSRDRVGGYTF
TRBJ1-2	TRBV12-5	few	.	TGTGCTAGTGGCCTGACAGAAAAACGCTACACCTTC	CASGLTEKRYTF
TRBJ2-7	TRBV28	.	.	TGTGCCAGCAGTTTATCTCGGGAGCAGTACTTC	CASSLSREQYF
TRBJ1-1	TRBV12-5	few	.	TGTGCTAGTGGTTTGGATCCCCAGTTGAACACTGAAGCTTTCTTT	CASGLDPQLNTEAFF
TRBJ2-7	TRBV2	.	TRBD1	TGTGCCAGCAGTGAAACGGGACAGGGGGCCTACGAGCAGTACTTC	CASSETGQGAYEQYF
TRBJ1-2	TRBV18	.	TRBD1	TGTGCCAGCTCACTAAGACAGGGGGATGGCTACACCTTC	CASSLRQGDGYTF
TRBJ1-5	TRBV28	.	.	TGTGCCAGCAGTTTCGTCAGGGATAGCCAGCCCCAGCATTTT	CASSFVRDSQPQHF
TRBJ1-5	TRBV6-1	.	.	TGTGCCAGCAGTTTTGGGGTCCAGCCCCAGCATTTT	CASSFGVQPQHF
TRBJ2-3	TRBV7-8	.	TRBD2	TGTGCCAGCAGCTCCAGGGCATGGACTAGCGGAATGACAGATACGCAGTATTTT	CASSSRAWTSGMTDTQYF
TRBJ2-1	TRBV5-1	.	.	TGCGCCAGCAGCATTGGGTCTGGGAACTACAATGAGCAGTTCTTC	CASSIGSGNYNEQFF
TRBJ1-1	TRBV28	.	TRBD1	TGTGCCACCCATAAACTTCCGGGACAGGGGGGCAAAATGAACACTGAAGCTTTCTTT	CATHKLPGQGGKMNTEAFF
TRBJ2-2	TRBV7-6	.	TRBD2	TGTGCCAGCAGCTTAGATACTAGCGCCGGGGAGCTGTTTTTT	CASSLDTSAGELFF
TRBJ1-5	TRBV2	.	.	TGTGCCAGCAACACAGGGTACAATCAGCCCCAGCATTTT	CASNTGYNQPQHF
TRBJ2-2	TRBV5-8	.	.	TGTGCCAGCAGCTTGGGCGTGGGGAGGTCTAAGAGAAACACCGGGGAGCTGTTTTTT	CASSLGVGRSKRNTGELFF
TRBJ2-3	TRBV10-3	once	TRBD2	TGTGCCATCAACTCGCCGGGGCTAGCGGGAGAAGATAGAGATACGCAGTATTTT	CAINSPGLAGEDRDTQYF
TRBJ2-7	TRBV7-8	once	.	TGTGCCAGCAGCTTAGTCCCCTACGAGCAGTACTTC	CASSLVPYEQYF
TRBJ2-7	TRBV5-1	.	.	TGCGCCAGCAGCTACAGGGCCGCGGTCTACGAGCAGTACTTC	CASSYRAAVYEQYF
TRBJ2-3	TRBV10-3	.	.	TGTGCCATCAGTGGGGGTGGTGGGGATACGCAGTATTTT	CAISGGGGDTQYF
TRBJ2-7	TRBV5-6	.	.	TGTGCCAGCAGCTCGAGGGTGACGCAGTACTTC	CASSSRVTQYF
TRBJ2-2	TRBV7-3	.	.	TGTGCCAGCAGCCCCGACGGGGGCGCAAACACCGGGGAGCTGTTTTTT	CASSPDGGANTGELFF
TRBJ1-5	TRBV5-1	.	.	TGCGCCAGCAGCTTGGAAGGTCCCGGGGGCGCTCAGCCCCAGCATTTT	CASSLEGPGGAQPQHF
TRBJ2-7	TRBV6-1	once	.	TGTGCCAGCAGTGAACCCGACAGCTGGTTCTCCTACGAGCAGTACTTC	CASSEPDSWFSYEQYF
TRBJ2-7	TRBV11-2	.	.	TGTGCCAGCAGCTTTAACAGCCTCGCAGGGGGCGGGAGCTCCTACGAGCAGTACTTC	CASSFNSLAGGGSSYEQYF
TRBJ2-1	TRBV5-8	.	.	TGTGCCAGCCGAGAAAGCTCCTACAATGAGCAGTTCTTC	CASRESSYNEQFF
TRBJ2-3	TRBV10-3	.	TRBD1	TGTGCCATTTCAGAGGGGGCGTGGGGCACAGATACGCAGTATTTT	CAISEGAWGTDTQYF
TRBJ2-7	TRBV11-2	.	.	TGTGCCAGCAGTCCGGGTCTAACGGGGAGGAGGCCCTACGAGCAGTACTTC	CASSPGLTGRRPYEQYF
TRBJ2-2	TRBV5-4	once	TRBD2	TGTGCCAGCAGCCGGACTAGCGGGAGCGCCGGGGAGCTGTTTTTT	CASSRTSGSAGELFF
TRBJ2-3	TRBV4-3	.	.	TGCGCCAGCAGCCAAGATACTAGCACAGATACGCAGTATTTT	CASSQDTSTDTQYF
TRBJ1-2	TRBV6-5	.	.	TGTGCCAGCAGTTACTCGTTCAGGGGCGATGGCTACACCTTC	CASSYSFRGDGYTF
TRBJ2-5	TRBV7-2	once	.	TGTGCCAGCAGCTTAGTAGGGGCGCGGGAGACCCAGTACTTC	CASSLVGARETQYF
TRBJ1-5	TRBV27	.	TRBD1	TGTGCCAGCAGTTTATCTCTAGGGACAGGGAAGATTCAGCCCCAGCATTTT	CASSLSLGTGKIQPQHF
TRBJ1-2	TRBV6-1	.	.	TGTGCCAGTGAAGGGGAGCTCTATGGCTACACCTTC	CASEGELYGYTF
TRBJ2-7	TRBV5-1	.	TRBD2	TGCGCCAGCAGCTCGGGACTAGCGGGAGGCCTAACCTACGAGCAGTACTTC	CASSSGLAGGLTYEQYF
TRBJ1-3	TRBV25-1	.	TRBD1	TGTGCCAGCAGTGAATTTTTTGGGACAGGGACTGGAAACACCATATATTTT	CASSEFFGTGTGNTIYF
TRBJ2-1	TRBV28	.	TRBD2	TGTGCCAGCAGGCCCAGCGGGAGCTCCTACAATGAGCAGTTCTTC	CASRPSGSSYNEQFF
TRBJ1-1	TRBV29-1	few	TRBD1	TGCAGCGCGACCAGACAGGGGGCAATGAATACTGAAGCTTTCTTT	CSATRQGAMNTEAFF
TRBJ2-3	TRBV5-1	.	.	TGCGCCAGCAGCTTTGGGCGGGACACAGATACGCAGTATTTT	CASSFGRDTDTQYF
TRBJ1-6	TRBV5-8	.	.	TGTGCCAGCAGCTTGTTGCGTTCACCCCTCCACTTT	CASSLLRSPLHF
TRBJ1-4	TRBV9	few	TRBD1	TGTGCCAGCAGCCCGGGACAGGGGGTGTTGAAACTGTTTTTT	CASSPGQGVLKLFF
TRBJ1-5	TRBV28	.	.	TGTGCCAGTTCTACTAGGGAGCCCCAGCATTTT	CASSTREPQHF
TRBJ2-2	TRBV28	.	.	TGTGCCGGAAGGGCAGGGTACACCGGGGAGCTGTTTTTT	CAGRAGYTGELFF
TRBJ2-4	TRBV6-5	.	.	TGTGCCAGCAGGTTAGACAGGCTGGTCAAAAACATTCAGTACTTC	CASRLDRLVKNIQYF
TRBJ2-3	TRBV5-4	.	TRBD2	TGTGCCAGCAGTTCGGGACTAGCGGGAGTAGATACGCAGTATTTT	CASSSGLAGVDTQYF
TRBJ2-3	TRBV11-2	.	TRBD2	TGTGCCAGCAGCCGAGGCCCAATGACTAGCGGGAGCACAGATACGCAGTATTTT	CASSRGPMTSGSTDTQYF
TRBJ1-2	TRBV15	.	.	TGTGCCACCAGCAGAGATAGGATTGGCTACACCTTC	CATSRDRIGYTF
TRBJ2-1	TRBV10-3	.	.	TGTGCCATCAGTGAGTACAATGAGCAGTTCTTC	CAISEYNEQFF
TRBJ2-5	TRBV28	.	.	TGTGCCAGCTCGAGCGTAGGAGCGGAGACCCAGTACTTC	CASSSVGAETQYF
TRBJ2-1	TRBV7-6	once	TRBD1	TGTGCCAGCAGCTTACTCTGGACAGGGGATGAAGGTGAGCAGTTCTTC	CASSLLWTGDEGEQFF
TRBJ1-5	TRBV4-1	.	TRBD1	TGCGCCAGCAGCCGGGGGCCGGGCGCCGGGACAGGGAATCTCGCTGGCAATCAGCCCCAGCATTTT	CASSRGPGAGTGNLAGNQPQHF
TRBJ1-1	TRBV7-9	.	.	TGTGCCAGCAGCTTATGGCAGCATGTTGGGAGCACTGAAGCTTTCTTT	CASSLWQHVGSTEAFF